One and the same sample provided the 26 T cell receptor beta chains below, sequenced in a study of patients and donors after allogeneic stem cell transplantation. MiXCR was run by TCRdb on the RT-PCR reads, yielding one entry per CDR3 protein. The data hold approximately 410,000 distinct CDR3 sequences, with approximately 16% observed a single time. The sequenced sample was blood, either unsorted or a sorted T cell fraction (not recorded which). These receptors were obtained from a human donor who was either an allogeneic HSCT recipient or a stem cell or donor lymphocyte infusion donor (not recorded which). It is not recorded whose cells these are; they may come from a transplant donor.

The chain combines TRBV20-1 with TRBJ1-5; 10 bases fit TRBD1. Trimming took 0 bases from V and 7 from J; bases not matched to a gene: 9. This CDR3 has 16 residues. Germline V gives CDR1 DFQATT, CDR2 SNEGSKA (reference sequence). The CDR3 loop is CSARDPGTGVWQPQHF. CDR3 DNA: TGCAGTGCTAGAGACCCGGGGACAGGGGTTTGGCAGCCCCAGCATTTT.

The chain recombines TRBV3-1 with TRBJ2-1; the D gene is possibly TRBD2 (5 bases). V lost 2 bases to trimming and J lost 7 bases, with 15 bases between them. The CDR3 extends over 15 amino acids. The germline V gene encodes CDR1 LGHDT and CDR2 YNNKEL (reference sequence). The CDR3 nucleotides read TGTGCCAGCAGCCAATCGCTAGCCCTTATAAATGAGCAGTTCTTC. It codes for CASSQSLALINEQFF.

The rearrangement uses TRBV12-3 or TRBV12-4 and TRBJ2-7, with TRBD2 matching 7 bases. The CDR3 contains 14 residues. V dropped 3 bases and J dropped 4; count of bases not matched to a gene: 6. The CDR3 nucleotides read TGTGCCAGCAGTTTCCGCGGGAGCCTATACGAGCAGTACTTC. It yields the protein CASSFRGSLYEQYF.

This clonotype was seen only a few times. The rearrangement joins TRBV27 to TRBJ2-5; weak D call: TRBD1 (8 bases). Trimming stripped 5 bases from V and 8 bases from J, with 18 bases between. CDR1 is MNHEY and CDR2 is SMNVEV in the germline V gene (reference sequence). The CDR3 totals 14 residues. CDR3 bases: TGTGCCAGCAGTAACAGGGGGGGGGTCCCAACCCAGTACTTC. Translating gives CASSNRGGVPTQYF.

This clonotype was counted many times. This CDR3 is CASSLRQVSYEQYF. In nucleotides, the CDR3 is TGTGCCAGCAGTCTAAGACAGGTCTCCTACGAGCAGTACTTC. This chain connects TRBV12-3 or TRBV12-4 to TRBJ2-7; maybe TRBD1 (6 bases). There are 14 residues in the CDR3. Trimming took off 5 bases at V and 0 bases at J, with 11 bases between the two ends.

The gene calls are TRBV7-3 and TRBJ2-2; tentatively, D is TRBD2 (5 bases). This CDR3 spans 14 amino acids. V lost 2 bases and J 8 bases, leaving 12 bases between the germline ends. Germline values: CDR1 SGHTA, CDR2 FQGTGA. The DNA for the CDR3 is TGTGCCAGCAGCTTAGAGGGAACCATGGGGGAGCTGTTTTTT. Translation: CASSLEGTMGELFF.

A word on this clonotype: It may be a read error: a sequence one base away is much more abundant. The chain employs TRBV29-1 and TRBJ1-1; D remains ambiguous. V dropped 2 bases and J dropped 1 base, with 2 bases sitting between them. Per germline, CDR1 SQVTM and CDR2 ANQGSEA. The CDR3 consists of 11 residues. The CDR3 DNA follows: TGCAGCGTTGAAACGAACACTGAAGCTTTCTTT. Translated, it gives CSVETNTEAFF.

V and J are TRBV24-1 and TRBJ2-3, with TRBD2 identical over 13 bases. J was trimmed by 2 bases and V by 6 bases; bases with no gene match: 10. The germline gives CDR1 KGHDR, CDR2 SFDVKD. This CDR3 has 18 residues. DNA for the CDR3: TGTGCCACCAGTAGGGGAACTAGCGGGAGGGCTTTCACAGATACGCAGTATTTT. Amino acid sequence: CATSRGTSGRAFTDTQYF.

The chain links TRBV4-2 to TRBJ1-4, with a possible D match to TRBD1 (6 bases). Between the trimmed V and J ends, which lost 0 bases and 7 bases, there was a span of 15 bases. Per germline, CDR1 LGHNA and CDR2 YNFKEQ. This CDR3 region has 16 residues. CDR3 loop: CASSQEGAGAGEKLFF. The CDR3 DNA reads TGTGCCAGCAGCCAAGAGGGGGCGGGGGCTGGTGAAAAACTGTTTTTT.

This clonotype was observed a handful of times. J is TRBJ2-1 and V is TRBV10-3; 8 positions match TRBD2. CDR1 is ENHRY and CDR2 is SYGVKD in the germline V gene. V gave up 2 bases and J gave up 8 bases; unmatched junction bases: 5. CDR3 length: 14 residues. The CDR3 loop reads CAISERGGQDEQFF. For the CDR3, the DNA is TGTGCCATCAGTGAGCGGGGGGGCCAGGATGAGCAGTTCTTC.

In the case of this clonotype: An end of the junction differs from the germline gene, which may be a read error. The J gene is TRBJ2-1, the V gene TRBV7-7; no definite D call. CDR1 is SSHAT, CDR2 FNYEAQ, per germline (reference sequence). The CDR3 is made up of 15 amino acids. For the CDR3, the DNA is TGTGCTAGCAGCCTGAGACTGAATTCCTACAATGAGCAGTTCTTC. Protein sequence: CASSLRLNSYNEQFF.

This CDR3 reads CASSWLRATEAFF. CDR3 nucleotides: TGTGCCAGCAGCTGGTTGCGGGCCACTGAAGCTTTCTTT. The chain combines TRBV5-5 with TRBJ1-1; D is uncertain. V was shortened by 3 bases and J by 4 bases, with 10 bases between the two germline ends. The germline V gene encodes CDR1 SGHKS and CDR2 YYEKEE (reference sequence). There are 13 residues in the CDR3.

The rearrangement joins TRBV6-5 to TRBJ2-5; the match to TRBD1 covers 8 bases. The junction had 14 bases not matched to a gene; V was cut back by 4 bases and J by 7 bases. Per the germline V gene, CDR1 is MNHEY and CDR2 is SVGAGI. The CDR3 loop spans 16 amino acids. The CDR3 region is CASSSSGTGGGVTQYF. The CDR3 DNA is TGTGCCAGCAGTTCCTCCGGGACAGGAGGTGGAGTGACCCAGTACTTC.

The chain recombines TRBV10-3 with TRBJ2-7; 10 bases agree with TRBD2. This CDR3 contains 15 residues. Unmatched junction bases numbered 13, after V lost 7 bases and J lost 7 bases. Germline CDR1 reads ENHRY; CDR2 reads SYGVKD. In DNA form, the CDR3 reads TGTGCCATCACCGCAGCGGGAGGGCCCCCTGGGGAGCAGTACTTC. Residues: CAITAAGGPPGEQYF.

In its sample, this clonotype was seen many times. V is TRBV12-3 or TRBV12-4 and J is TRBJ2-1, with 9 nucleotides matching TRBD2. V was pared by 7 bases and J by 7 bases, with 11 bases of the junction left unmatched. The CDR3 is made up of 15 amino acids. For the CDR3, the DNA is TGTGCCAGCAACCCTCCGGGACTAGCATGGAATGAGCAGTTCTTC. Translated: CASNPPGLAWNEQFF.

The V gene is TRBV6-5, the J gene TRBJ2-7; maybe TRBD2 (5 bases). The CDR3 length is 15 residues. The V gene's germline CDR1 is MNHEY and CDR2 SVGAGI. With 2 bases removed from V and 1 base from J, the gap between germline ends came to 12 bases. The CDR3 DNA follows: TGTGCCAGCAGTTACAAGGTTCCGGGGTCCTACGAGCAGTACTTC. Protein product: CASSYKVPGSYEQYF.

The V gene is TRBV5-1, the J gene TRBJ2-7; no clear D. This CDR3 region has 14 residues. Per germline, CDR1 SGHRS and CDR2 YFSETQ. V was cut by 5 bases and J by 6 bases, with 18 bases left in between. The CDR3, as DNA: TGCGCCAGCAGTTCCACCCATGGCGGTCTCGAGCAGTACTTC. Its translation is CASSSTHGGLEQYF.

This clonotype was seen a handful of times. V and J are TRBV12-3 or TRBV12-4 and TRBJ2-3; either TRBD1 or TRBD2 may supply D (5 bases each). V lost 3 bases, J lost 1 base, and 11 bases lay in between. The CDR3 covers 15 residues. CDR3 in amino acids: CASSLDGDRTDTQYF. Written as DNA, the CDR3 is TGTGCCAGCAGTTTGGATGGGGACCGCACAGATACGCAGTATTTT.

The chain joins TRBV12-3 or TRBV12-4 to TRBJ2-7; no clear D. The CDR3 runs to 11 residues. V lost 6 bases to trimming and J lost 7 bases, with 10 bases between them. CDR3 DNA sequence: TGTGCCAGCAGCGTTTTGGGAGAGCAGTACTTC. Translated, it gives CASSVLGEQYF.

As to this clonotype: This CDR3 is missing its conserved last phenylalanine or tryptophan, likely due to a read error. The genes are TRBV9 and TRBJ2-3; 8 nucleotides agree with TRBD2. Germline lookup yields CDR1 SGDLS and CDR2 YYNGEE. CDR3 length: 15 amino acids. Trimming removed 4 bases from V and 5 bases from J; junction bases left unmatched: 9. The CDR3 nucleotides read TGTGCCAGCAGCCCAGTCGGGGGGGCCGGAGATACGCAGTATATT. This codes for CASSPVGGAGDTQYI.

This clonotype was seen a handful of times. The rearrangement uses TRBV14 and TRBJ1-1; TRBD1 agrees at 8 bases. In germline, CDR1 is SGHDN, CDR2 FVKESK. CDR3 size: 15 residues. J was trimmed by 6 bases and V by 3 bases; bases with no gene match: 9. CDR3 protein: CASSHRTGLFSEAFF. CDR3 DNA sequence: TGTGCCAGCAGCCACCGGACAGGGTTGTTTTCTGAAGCTTTCTTT.

This clonotype was seen many times. The chain uses TRBV20-1 and TRBJ1-1; D not resolved. Germline V gene data show CDR1 as DFQATT and CDR2 as SNEGSKA (reference sequence). The V and J ends lost 5 bases and 0 bases respectively, with 13 bases between them. The CDR3 contains 14 residues. CDR3 coding DNA: TGCAGTGCTGACCGGACGGGAGTGAACACTGAAGCTTTCTTT. It is translated as CSADRTGVNTEAFF.

This clonotype was seen a handful of times. The V gene is TRBV7-6, the J gene TRBJ1-6; a possible D gene is TRBD1 (5 bases). Trimming left V 5 bases short and J 11 bases short, with 22 bases between. Germline-derived CDR1 and CDR2 are SGHVS and FNYEAQ. The length of the CDR3 is 16 residues. CDR3 bases: TGTGCCAGCAGCCTCCAAAGGGGAACCAAATCCGCACCCCTCCACTTT. This sequence encodes CASSLQRGTKSAPLHF.

The chain links TRBV5-1 to TRBJ2-2; tentative D call: TRBD1 (6 bases). The CDR3 length is 16 residues. V was cut by 3 bases and J by 6 bases, with 18 bases left in between. In germline, CDR1 is SGHRS, CDR2 YFSETQ. The CDR3 bases are TGCGCCAGCAGCTACGCCACAGGGTCGAGGGCCGGGGAGCTGTTTTTT. Its protein product is CASSYATGSRAGELFF. The whole variable domain, remainder taken from reference TRBV5-1 and TRBJ2-2, is KAGVTQTPRYLIKTRGQQVTLSCSPISGHRSVSWYQQTPGQGLQFLFEYFSETQRNKGNFPGRFSGRQFSNSRSEMNVSTLELGDSALYLCASSYATGSRAGELFFGEGSRLTVL.

This clonotype was observed a handful of times. The V and J genes are TRBV12-3 or TRBV12-4 and TRBJ2-7; no clear D. The germline V and J ends were trimmed by 0 bases and 2 bases, with 11 bases remaining between them. CDR3 size: 15 residues. For the CDR3, the DNA is TGTGCCAGCAGTTTAGCGCCAGGACCCCCCTACGAGCAGTACTTC. It translates to CASSLAPGPPYEQYF.

The rearrangement uses TRBV19 and TRBJ2-7; 7 bases line up with TRBD1. The trim removed 10 bases at V and 0 bases at J, leaving 6 bases unmatched. Germline CDR1 is LNHDA and CDR2 is SQIVND (reference sequence). This CDR3 spans 13 amino acids. As DNA, the CDR3 is TGTGCCACTCGGACAGGCGCCTCCTACGAGCAGTACTTC. It yields the protein CATRTGASYEQYF.